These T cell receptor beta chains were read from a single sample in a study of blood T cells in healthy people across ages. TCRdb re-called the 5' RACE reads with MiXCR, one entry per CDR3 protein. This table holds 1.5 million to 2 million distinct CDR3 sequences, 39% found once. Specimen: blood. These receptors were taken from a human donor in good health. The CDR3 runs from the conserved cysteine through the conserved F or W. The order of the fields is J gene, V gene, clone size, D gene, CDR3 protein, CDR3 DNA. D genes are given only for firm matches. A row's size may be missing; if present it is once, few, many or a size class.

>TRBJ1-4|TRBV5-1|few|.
CASKMSSGLSNEKLFF
TGCGCCAGCAAAATGAGCTCAGGGTTGTCTAATGAAAAACTGTTTTTT
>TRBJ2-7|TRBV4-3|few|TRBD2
CASSQTFHPSGGSYEQYF
TGCGCCAGCAGCCAAACCTTCCACCCTAGCGGGGGTTCCTACGAGCAGTACTTC
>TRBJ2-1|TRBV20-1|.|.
CSVPRAGDTYNEQFF
TGCAGTGTCCCAAGGGCGGGGGACACCTACAATGAGCAGTTCTTC
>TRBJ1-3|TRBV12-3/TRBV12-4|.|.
CASSSDSMAGNTIYF
TGTGCCAGCAGCTCGGACTCCATGGCCGGAAACACCATATATTTT
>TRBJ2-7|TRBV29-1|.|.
CSVVESGGSGYEQYF
TGCAGCGTTGTGGAGAGCGGAGGTTCAGGCTACGAGCAGTACTTC
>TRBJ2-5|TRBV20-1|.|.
CSGGVVGETQYF
TGCAGTGGGGGGGTGGTTGGGGAGACCCAGTACTTC
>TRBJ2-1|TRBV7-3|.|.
CASSLFHGGGDEQFF
TGTGCCAGCAGCCTATTCCATGGAGGGGGGGATGAGCAGTTCTTC
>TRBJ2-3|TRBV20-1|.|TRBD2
CSAWDYLDTDTQYF
TGCAGTGCTTGGGACTATCTTGACACAGATACGCAGTATTTT
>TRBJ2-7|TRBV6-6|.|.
CASSYDQGSSSYEQYF
TGTGCCAGCAGTTACGATCAGGGCTCGAGCTCCTACGAGCAGTACTTC
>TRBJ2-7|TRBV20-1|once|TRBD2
CSARPLAGPSEQYF
TGCAGTGCTAGACCCCTAGCGGGGCCAAGCGAGCAGTACTTC
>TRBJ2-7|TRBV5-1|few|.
CASSALQGSYEQYF
TGCGCCAGCAGCGCATTACAGGGCTCCTACGAGCAGTACTTC
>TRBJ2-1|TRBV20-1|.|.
CSASSLNEQFF
TGCAGTGCTAGTTCGCTCAATGAGCAGTTCTTC
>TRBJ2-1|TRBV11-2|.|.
CASSLQGMSYNEQFF
TGTGCCAGCAGCCTACAGGGAATGTCCTACAATGAGCAGTTCTTC
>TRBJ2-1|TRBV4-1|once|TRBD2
CASALAGVTYNEQFF
TGCGCCAGTGCTCTAGCGGGGGTAACCTACAATGAGCAGTTCTTC
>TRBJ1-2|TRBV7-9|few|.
CASSPVQPGAEWGYTF
TGTGCCAGCAGCCCTGTTCAACCAGGGGCAGAGTGGGGCTACACCTTC
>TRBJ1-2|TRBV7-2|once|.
CASSLALTVHDYTF
TGTGCCAGCAGCTTAGCCTTGACAGTCCACGACTACACCTTC